This TCR beta chain was sequenced in a study of T cells after posttransplantation cyclophosphamide. Study-wide points: TRB clonality was highly associated with recipient CMV seropositivity and reactivation. TRB overlap between skin or GI tissue T cells and blood was limited. Donor CD8+ memory clones often dominated recipient blood repertoires at later times.

This clone was recorded a few times. Its antigen remains unidentified. Other DNA variants within this sample encode the same CDR3. Assay used: immunoSEQ multiplex PCR; TCRdb lists only in-frame clones, some missing. The table lists about 44,000 clones, with no singletons. The V end was cut by 4 bases, the J end by 7 bases, with 13 bases between. This CDR3 contains 12 residues. The germline V gene encodes CDR1 SQVTM and CDR2 ANQGSEA. The related graft donor's blood sample was taken on the day of bone marrow donation. The genes are TRBV29-1 and TRBJ1-1; maybe TRBD1 (6 bases). The sample comprised PBMCs. The clonotype comes from a middle-aged man in good health, CMV-negative, and a related stem cell transplant donor. CDR3 amino acids: CSVGTTGFEAFF. CDR3 DNA sequence: TGCAGCGTTGGCACGACAGGATTTGAAGCTTTCTTT.